One and the same sample provided the 8 T cell receptor beta chains below, sequenced in a study of Graves' ophthalmopathy and Graves' hyperthyroidism. Amplification of TCR beta CDR3 regions used RNA transcripts. Second-round multiplex PCR came after a first-round RT-PCR that employed HTBI primers. TCRdb ran MiXCR on the multiplex PCR reads and lists one entry per CDR3 protein. The table shows about 160,000 distinct CDR3 sequences, with about two fifths occurring only once. Sequenced input: peripheral blood. The receptors shown here come from a man aged 25-40 years with Graves' ophthalmopathy.

The chain couples TRBV5-1 to TRBJ1-1; 7 positions agree with TRBD1. Germline assignment: CDR1 SGHRS and CDR2 YFSETQ. CDR3 length: 13 amino acids. J was trimmed by 6 bases and V by 1 base; bases with no gene match: 3. The CDR3 region is CASSLQGDAEAFF. The CDR3 nucleotides are TGCGCCAGCAGCTTGCAGGGGGACGCTGAAGCTTTCTTT.

The chain links TRBV5-1 to TRBJ1-1, with a possible D match to TRBD1 (6 bases). Germline V gives CDR1 SGHRS, CDR2 YFSETQ. V lost 0 bases, J lost 14 bases, and 11 bases lay in between. This CDR3 is built from 11 residues. The CDR3 spells CASSLGQEMFF. Written as DNA, the CDR3 is TGCGCCAGCAGCTTGGGACAGGAAATGTTCTTT.

This clonotype was detected ten times or more. The chain links TRBV12-3 or TRBV12-4 to TRBJ2-2, with D tentatively TRBD2 (5 bases). V shed 6 bases and J shed 2 bases, with 13 bases lying between them. The CDR3 runs to 15 residues. The CDR3 spells CASRSRRPNTGELFF. CDR3 sequence (DNA): TGTGCCAGCAGGTCCCGGAGGCCTAACACCGGGGAGCTGTTTTTT.

This clonotype was recorded many times. The CDR3 loop reads CASRTSSYEQYF. DNA for the CDR3: TGTGCCAGCAGAACGAGCTCCTACGAGCAGTACTTC. The rearrangement joins TRBV6-2 or TRBV6-3 to TRBJ2-7; D unclear. The CDR3 contains 12 residues. V lost 6 bases and J lost 0, with 6 bases in between. Germline CDR1 MNHEY, CDR2 SVGEGT.

The chain employs TRBV30 and TRBJ1-6, with 7 bases lining up with TRBD1. CDR1 is GTSNPN and CDR2 is SVGIG in the germline V gene (reference sequence). CDR3 size: 17 residues. V trimming: 1 base; J trimming: 6 bases; junction bases outside the gene matches: 12. The CDR3 spells CAWSGSRTGSVNSPLHF. CDR3 in DNA: TGTGCCTGGAGTGGTTCCAGGACAGGATCGGTTAATTCACCCCTCCACTTT. The variable domain in full, completed from reference TRBV30 and TRBJ1-6, reads SQTIHQWPATLVQPVGSPLSLECTVEGTSNPNLYWYRQAAGRGLQLLFYSVGIGQISSEVPQNLSASRPQDRQFILSSKKLLLSDSGFYLCAWSGSRTGSVNSPLHFGNGTRLTVT.

The chain has TRBV6-2 or TRBV6-3 and TRBJ1-5; tentative D call: TRBD1 (6 bases). The V gene lost 6 bases and the J gene lost 0 bases, with 12 bases spanning the gap. Germline CDR1 reads MNHEY; CDR2 reads SVGEGT. The CDR3 is 15 amino acids. The CDR3 coding sequence is TGTGCCAGCAGATTCGGACAGTATAGCAATCAGCCCCAGCATTTT. Protein sequence: CASRFGQYSNQPQHF.

This chain connects TRBV20-1 to TRBJ2-5, with D perhaps TRBD2 (6 bases). The CDR3 is 11 residues long. Trimming left V 5 bases short and J 5 bases short, with 9 bases between. The germline CDR1 and CDR2 sequences are DFQATT and SNEGSKA (reference sequence). The CDR3 sequence is CSASSGETQYF. The CDR3 nucleotides are TGCAGTGCTTCGAGCGGGGAGACCCAGTACTTC.

The gene calls are TRBV12-3 or TRBV12-4 and TRBJ1-2, with 8 bases fitting TRBD1. Trimming took 6 bases from V and 8 from J; bases not matched to a gene: 5. The CDR3 length is 12 residues. CDR3 residues: CASSPGGRGYTF. CDR3 sequence (DNA): TGTGCCAGCAGCCCAGGGGGCCGGGGCTACACCTTC.